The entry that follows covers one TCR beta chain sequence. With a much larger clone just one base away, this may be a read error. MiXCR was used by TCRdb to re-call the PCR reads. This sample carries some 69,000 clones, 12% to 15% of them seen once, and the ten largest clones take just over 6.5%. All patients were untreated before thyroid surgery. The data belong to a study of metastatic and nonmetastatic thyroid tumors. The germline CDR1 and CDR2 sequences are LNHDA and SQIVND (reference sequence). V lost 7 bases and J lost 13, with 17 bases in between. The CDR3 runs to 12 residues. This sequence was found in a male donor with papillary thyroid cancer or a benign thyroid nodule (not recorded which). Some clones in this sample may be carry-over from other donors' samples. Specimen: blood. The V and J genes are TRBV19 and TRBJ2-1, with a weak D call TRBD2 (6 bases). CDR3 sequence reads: CASITPRREQFF. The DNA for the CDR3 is TGTGCCAGTATCACCCCTCGGAGGGAACAGTTCTTC.